One sample yielded the 31 T cell receptor beta chains listed below, sequenced in a study of blood T cell repertoires in COVID-19. Data came from immunoSEQ multiplex PCR; TCRdb stores just in-frame clones and leaves some out. In the table there are around 380,000 clones, more than 75% of which are singletons. Sequenced: PBMCs or T cells enriched from blood (not recorded which). Receptor source: a young man who had recovered from COVID-19.

The chain is built from TRBV5-1 and TRBJ1-5, with 9 bases matching TRBD1. The CDR3 is 18 amino acids. V lost 2 bases to trimming and J lost 5 bases; unmatched junction nucleotides: 14. Germline V lookup: CDR1 SGHRS, CDR2 YFSETQ. CDR3: CASSLDRDRVSFHQPQHF. CDR3 nucleotide sequence: TGCGCCAGCAGCTTAGACCGGGACAGGGTTTCTTTTCATCAGCCCCAGCATTTT.

The chain is built from TRBV7-3 and TRBJ1-1; a possible D gene is TRBD1 (5 bases). Germline CDR1 SGHTA, CDR2 FQGTGA. Between the trimmed V and J ends, which lost 1 base and 6 bases, there was a span of 9 bases. The length of the CDR3 is 13 residues. CDR3 sequence: CASSLNRGSEAFF. As DNA, the CDR3 is TGTGCCAGCAGCTTAAATCGGGGGTCTGAAGCTTTCTTT.

This chain connects TRBV30 to TRBJ1-4, with unresolved D. Germline assignment: CDR1 GTSNPN and CDR2 SVGIG (reference sequence). V was clipped by 5 bases and J by 4 bases, with 14 bases between them. The CDR3 runs 14 residues. The CDR3 is CAWVEGTNNEKLFF. In DNA, the CDR3 is TGTGCCTGGGTGGAGGGAACCAATAATGAAAAACTGTTTTTT. Complete variable domain (other parts from reference TRBV30 and TRBJ1-4): SQTIHQWPATLVQPVGSPLSLECTVEGTSNPNLYWYRQAAGRGLQLLFYSVGIGQISSEVPQNLSASRPQDRQFILSSKKLLLSDSGFYLCAWVEGTNNEKLFFGSGTQLSVL.

A few counts support this clone. The chain recombines TRBV6-1 with TRBJ1-1; D perhaps matches TRBD1 (5 bases). Germline CDR1 MNHNS, CDR2 SASEGT. The CDR3 loop spans 16 amino acids. V dropped 4 bases and J dropped 4 bases, with 19 bases sitting between them. CDR3 in amino acids: CASSGHIGTRRTEAFF. DNA for the CDR3: TGTGCCAGCAGTGGGCACATCGGGACTCGACGCACTGAAGCTTTCTTT.

This chain connects TRBV6-2 or TRBV6-3 to TRBJ2-1; 11 bases align to TRBD1. V was pared by 2 bases and J by 8 bases, with 8 bases of the junction left unmatched. CDR3 length: 16 residues. Per germline, CDR1 MNHEY and CDR2 SVGEGT. Written as DNA, the CDR3 is TGTGCCAGCAGTTACCGCCGGGACAGGGGGGTGGATGAGCAGTTCTTC. Protein sequence: CASSYRRDRGVDEQFF.

The chain combines TRBV10-1 with TRBJ1-4, with D possibly matching TRBD1 (5 bases). Deletions cut 2 bases from V and 6 bases from J, with 7 bases between. The length of the CDR3 is 13 residues. Per the germline V gene, CDR1 is WNHNN and CDR2 is SYGVQD (reference sequence). The CDR3 DNA is TGCGCCAGCAGTGAGGACAGCGATGAAAAACTGTTTTTT. Amino acids: CASSEDSDEKLFF.

The genes are TRBV3-1 (or the pseudogene TRBV3-2) and TRBJ2-2, with D maybe TRBD1 (6 bases). This CDR3 contains 19 residues. Trimming left V 7 bases short and J 0 bases short, with 24 bases between. From germline, CDR1 is LGHDT and CDR2 YNNKEL (reference sequence). CDR3 DNA sequence: TGTGCCAGCATCACTACCGGGACACAAGTGTACGCGAACACCGGGGAGCTGTTTTTT. Protein: CASITTGTQVYANTGELFF.

This chain joins TRBV11-2 and TRBJ2-5; 7 bases are shared with TRBD1. J lost 3 bases, V lost 6 bases, and 7 bases had no gene match. The CDR3 contains 14 residues. Germline lookup yields CDR1 SGHAT and CDR2 FQNNGV. The CDR3 loop reads CASRPGTVKETQYF. CDR3 bases: TGTGCCAGCAGGCCCGGGACAGTTAAAGAGACCCAGTACTTC.

The rearrangement joins TRBV6-1 to TRBJ2-2; D possibly corresponds to TRBD2 (5 bases). Trimming removed 2 bases at V and 7 bases at J, with 11 bases between. Germline assignment: CDR1 MNHNS and CDR2 SASEGT. CDR3 size: 14 residues. CDR3 protein: CASSELGVIGELFF. For the CDR3, the DNA is TGTGCCAGCAGTGAACTCGGGGTTATCGGGGAGCTGTTTTTT.

The V call is TRBV10-1, the J call TRBJ2-2; D perhaps matches TRBD2 (6 bases). Trimming pared 3 bases from V and 3 bases from J, leaving 11 bases between. This CDR3 comprises 15 residues. Germline loops: CDR1 WNHNN, CDR2 SYGVQD (reference sequence). CDR3 in amino acids: CASSEDGEDTGELFF. CDR3 coding DNA: TGCGCCAGCAGTGAAGACGGGGAGGACACCGGGGAGCTGTTTTTT.

The chain's CDR3 is CASSITGATQETQYF. Written as DNA, the CDR3 is TGTGCCAGTAGTATAACAGGGGCTACTCAAGAGACCCAGTACTTC. The chain joins TRBV19 to TRBJ2-5; TRBD1 matches 7 bases. The CDR3 length is 15 residues. Germline V gives CDR1 LNHDA, CDR2 SQIVND (reference sequence). Trimming removed 2 bases from V and 2 bases from J; junction bases left unmatched: 5.

The rearrangement links TRBV10-2 to TRBJ2-5; possibly TRBD1 for D (7 bases). The V and J ends lost 7 bases and 9 bases respectively, with 15 bases between them. This CDR3 region has 12 residues. The germline V gene encodes CDR1 WSHSY and CDR2 SAAADI. The CDR3 bases are TGCGCCAGCACGGGAGCCCAGGGGGCCCAGTACTTC. It encodes CASTGAQGAQYF.

V gene TRBV9 combines with J gene TRBJ1-1, with D possibly being TRBD1 (5 bases). Germline loops: CDR1 SGDLS, CDR2 YYNGEE. CDR3 length equals 14 residues. The V end was cut by 3 bases, the J end by 2 bases, with 11 bases between. CDR3 loop: CASSAGVDNTEAFF. As DNA, the CDR3 is TGTGCCAGCAGCGCGGGGGTCGATAACACTGAAGCTTTCTTT.

This clone has a single count. V usage is TRBV3-1 (or the pseudogene TRBV3-2) and J usage is TRBJ1-1; no clear D. Per the germline V gene, CDR1 is LGHDT and CDR2 is YNNKEL (reference sequence). The CDR3 sequence is 13 residues long. The V and J ends lost 4 bases and 4 bases respectively, with 10 bases between them. CDR3 bases: TGTGCCAGCAGCCCCGGAGCACCCACTGAAGCTTTCTTT. Its translation is CASSPGAPTEAFF.

V usage is TRBV30 and J usage is TRBJ1-2; 10 bases agree with TRBD1. Trimming cost V 2 bases and J 7 bases; bases outside gene matches: 7. The germline V gene has CDR1 GTSNPN and CDR2 SVGIG (reference sequence). The CDR3 sequence is 14 residues long. In DNA form, the CDR3 reads TGTGCCTGGAGTAACGGACAGGGGGGAGGTGGCTACACCTTC. Translating it yields CAWSNGQGGGGYTF.

The chain links TRBV18 to TRBJ1-6; perhaps TRBD1 as D (6 bases). The V gene lost 4 bases and the J gene lost 5 bases, with 12 bases spanning the gap. CDR3 length equals 15 residues. The germline V gene encodes CDR1 KGHSH and CDR2 LQKENI. As DNA, the CDR3 is TGTGCCAGCTCACTACAGGGAGGGAATAATTCACCCCTCCACTTT. This translates into CASSLQGGNNSPLHF.

This sequence joins TRBV2 and TRBJ2-1; perhaps TRBD2 as D (6 bases). The germline V gene encodes CDR1 SNHLY and CDR2 FYNNEI. The CDR3 contains 17 residues. V dropped 6 bases and J dropped 1 base, with 19 bases sitting between them. CDR3 protein: CASSKNSLGSSYNEQFF. The CDR3 bases are TGTGCCAGCAGCAAGAATTCCCTCGGGAGTTCCTACAATGAGCAGTTCTTC.

This chain joins TRBV2 and TRBJ1-3; D is unclear. Trimming removed 6 bases from V and 2 bases from J, with 5 bases in between. There are 12 residues in the CDR3. CDR1 is SNHLY, CDR2 FYNNEI, per germline. In DNA, the CDR3 is TGTGCCAGCAGACTAGCTGGAAACACCATATATTTT. It encodes CASRLAGNTIYF. Looking up the rest from reference TRBV2 and TRBJ1-3 gives the full variable domain: EPEVTQTPSHQVTQMGQEVILRCVPISNHLYFYWYRQILGQKVEFLVSFYNNEISEKSEIFDDQFSVERPDGSNFTLKIRSTKLEDSAMYFCASRLAGNTIYFGEGSWLTVV.

This clone was observed a single time. The chain links TRBV7-6 to TRBJ2-5; 8 bases line up with TRBD1. Germline loops: CDR1 SGHVS, CDR2 FNYEAQ. The CDR3 has 18 amino acids. Trimming cost V 8 bases and J 5 bases; bases outside gene matches: 22. This CDR3 is CASGAVGGGQGSAETQYF. The CDR3 nucleotides are TGTGCCAGCGGCGCGGTAGGTGGAGGACAGGGCTCCGCGGAGACCCAGTACTTC. Complete variable domain (other parts from reference TRBV7-6 and TRBJ2-5): GAGVSQSPRYKVTKRGQDVALRCDPISGHVSLYWYRQALGQGPEFLTYFNYEAQQDKSGLPNDRFSAERPEGSISTLTIQRTEQRDSAMYRCASGAVGGGQGSAETQYFGPGTRLLVL.

This clone was seen only a few times. The chain recombines TRBV19 with TRBJ2-1; weak D call: TRBD2 (5 bases). Germline values: CDR1 LNHDA, CDR2 SQIVND (reference sequence). The length of the CDR3 is 13 residues. V was shortened by 3 bases and J by 10 bases, with 13 bases between the two germline ends. CDR3 in amino acids: CASSIFRGIEQFF. The DNA of the CDR3 is TGTGCCAGTAGTATCTTCCGGGGAATCGAGCAGTTCTTC.

The V call is TRBV5-4, the J call TRBJ2-2; perhaps TRBD2 as D (6 bases). Germline V gene sequence: CDR1 SGHNT, CDR2 YYREEE (reference sequence). The V end was cut by 4 bases, the J end by 6 bases, with 19 bases between. This CDR3 spans 16 amino acids. The CDR3: CASSTTGAGLPGELFF. For the CDR3, the DNA is TGTGCCAGCAGCACAACGGGAGCCGGACTCCCCGGGGAGCTGTTTTTT.

The chain has TRBV9 and TRBJ1-2, with 8 positions matching TRBD1. V trimming: 2 bases; J trimming: 6 bases; junction bases outside the gene matches: 3. CDR3 length: 13 amino acids. Germline CDR1 reads SGDLS; CDR2 reads YYNGEE. The CDR3 protein is CASSVLQGDGYTF. DNA for the CDR3: TGTGCCAGCAGCGTCTTACAGGGGGATGGCTACACCTTC.

The gene calls are TRBV19 and TRBJ1-1; the match to TRBD1 covers 10 bases. The CDR3 extends over 15 amino acids. With V trimmed by 5 bases and J by 3 bases, 6 bases remained unmatched. Germline CDR1 reads LNHDA; CDR2 reads SQIVND (reference sequence). CDR3 residues: CASSPSGQGYTEAFF. CDR3 bases: TGTGCCAGTAGTCCTTCGGGACAGGGGTACACTGAAGCTTTCTTT.

The chain links TRBV9 to TRBJ1-4, with TRBD1 matching over 8 bases. The CDR3 has 15 amino acids. Germline CDR1 SGDLS, CDR2 YYNGEE. V trimming: 0 bases; J trimming: 8 bases; junction bases outside the gene matches: 6. CDR3 in amino acids: CASSVAGTGGEKLFF. DNA of the CDR3: TGTGCCAGCAGCGTAGCAGGGACAGGAGGGGAAAAACTGTTTTTT.

The chain carries TRBV5-1 and TRBJ2-1; 15 bases agree with TRBD2. Trimming took 4 bases from V and 0 from J; bases not matched to a gene: 11. The germline V gene encodes CDR1 SGHRS and CDR2 YFSETQ. This CDR3 is 20 amino acids long. The CDR3 sequence is CASSRRGLAGGPSSYNEQFF. The CDR3 nucleotides are TGCGCCAGCAGCAGGAGGGGACTAGCGGGGGGTCCCAGCTCCTACAATGAGCAGTTCTTC.

This clone appeared a single time. The chain is built from TRBV3-1 (or the pseudogene TRBV3-2) and TRBJ1-2, with TRBD1 as a possible D gene (5 bases). The length of the CDR3 is 15 residues. CDR1 LGHDT and CDR2 YNNKEL come from the germline V gene (reference sequence). V was trimmed by 0 bases and J by 4 bases, leaving 12 bases between them. The CDR3 DNA reads as TGTGCCAGCAGCCAAGATTGGCAGGGTGCCTATGGCTACACCTTC. This encodes CASSQDWQGAYGYTF.

The V call is TRBV30, the J call TRBJ1-5, with a tentative D call TRBD1 (5 bases). V lost 3 bases and J lost 3, with 9 bases in between. This CDR3 comprises 13 residues. CDR1 is GTSNPN and CDR2 is SVGIG in the germline V gene (reference sequence). For the CDR3, the DNA is TGTGCCTGGAGGGGCAGGGCCAATCAGCCCCAGCATTTT. Translating gives CAWRGRANQPQHF.

The genes are TRBV6-5 and TRBJ1-2, with a tentative D call TRBD1 (6 bases). The CDR3 contains 11 residues. The germline gives CDR1 MNHEY, CDR2 SVGAGI. Trimming removed 5 bases at V and 8 bases at J, with 9 bases between. The CDR3 sequence is CASSRGRGYTF. The CDR3 DNA is TGTGCCAGCAGTAGGGGGAGAGGCTACACCTTC.

This chain links TRBV5-1 with TRBJ1-6; a weak D match, TRBD1 (6 bases). V lost 2 bases to trimming and J lost 10 bases, with 19 bases between them. This CDR3 has 16 amino acids. Germline CDR1 SGHRS, CDR2 YFSETQ. CDR3 sequence: CASSFSLDRLRSPLHF. In DNA form, the CDR3 reads TGCGCCAGCAGCTTTTCCCTCGACAGGCTTAGATCACCCCTCCACTTT. Full variable domain (remainder filled in from reference TRBV5-1 and TRBJ1-6): KAGVTQTPRYLIKTRGQQVTLSCSPISGHRSVSWYQQTPGQGLQFLFEYFSETQRNKGNFPGRFSGRQFSNSRSEMNVSTLELGDSALYLCASSFSLDRLRSPLHFGNGTRLTVT.

The chain recombines TRBV18 with TRBJ1-1; no clear D gene. This CDR3 is built from 16 residues. Germline CDR1 and CDR2: KGHSH and LQKENI. Trimming cost V 3 bases and J 0 bases, with 14 bases left between them. The CDR3 reads CASSPSVGLMNTEAFF. The CDR3 region has the DNA TGTGCCAGCTCACCGAGCGTCGGTCTTATGAACACTGAAGCTTTCTTT.

The V and J genes are TRBV7-9 and TRBJ1-1, with D uncertain. This CDR3 is built from 17 residues. The V gene lost 2 bases and the J gene lost 1 base, with 17 bases spanning the gap. CDR1 and CDR2 from the germline V gene are SEHNR and FQNEAQ (reference sequence). The CDR3 nucleotides read TGTGCCAGCAGCTTATTCCTCGGGAGGGCGAGGAACACTGAAGCTTTCTTT. Encoded protein: CASSLFLGRARNTEAFF.